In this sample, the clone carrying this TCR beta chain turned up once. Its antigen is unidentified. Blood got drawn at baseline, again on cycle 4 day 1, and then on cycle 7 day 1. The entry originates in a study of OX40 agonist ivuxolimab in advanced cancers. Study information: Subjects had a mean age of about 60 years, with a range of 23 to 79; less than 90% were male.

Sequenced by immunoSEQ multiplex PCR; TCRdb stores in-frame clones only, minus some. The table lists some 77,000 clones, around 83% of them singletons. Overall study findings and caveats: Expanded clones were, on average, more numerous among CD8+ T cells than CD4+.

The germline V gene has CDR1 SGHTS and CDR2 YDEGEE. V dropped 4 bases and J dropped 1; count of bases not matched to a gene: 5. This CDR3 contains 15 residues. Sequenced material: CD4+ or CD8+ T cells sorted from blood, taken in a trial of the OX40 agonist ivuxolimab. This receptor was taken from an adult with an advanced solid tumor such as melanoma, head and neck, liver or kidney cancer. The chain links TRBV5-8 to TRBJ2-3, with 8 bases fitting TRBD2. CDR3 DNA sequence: TGTGCCAGCAGCCGGGGGGGTGGGCGCACAGATACGCAGTATTTT. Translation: CASSRGGGRTDTQYF.